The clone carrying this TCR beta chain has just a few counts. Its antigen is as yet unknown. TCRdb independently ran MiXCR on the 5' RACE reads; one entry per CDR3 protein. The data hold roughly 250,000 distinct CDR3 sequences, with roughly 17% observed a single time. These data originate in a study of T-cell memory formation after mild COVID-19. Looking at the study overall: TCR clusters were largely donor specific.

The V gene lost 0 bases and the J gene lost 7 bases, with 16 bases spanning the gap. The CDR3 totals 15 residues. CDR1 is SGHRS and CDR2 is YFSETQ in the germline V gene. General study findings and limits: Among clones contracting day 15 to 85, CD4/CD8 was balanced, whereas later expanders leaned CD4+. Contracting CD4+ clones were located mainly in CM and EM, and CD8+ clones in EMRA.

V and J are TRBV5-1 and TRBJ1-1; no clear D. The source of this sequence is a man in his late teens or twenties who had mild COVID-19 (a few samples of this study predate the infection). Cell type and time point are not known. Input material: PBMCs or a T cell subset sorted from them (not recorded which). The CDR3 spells CASSLESGWANEAFF. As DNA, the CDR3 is TGCGCCAGCAGCTTGGAGAGTGGGTGGGCGAATGAAGCTTTCTTT.